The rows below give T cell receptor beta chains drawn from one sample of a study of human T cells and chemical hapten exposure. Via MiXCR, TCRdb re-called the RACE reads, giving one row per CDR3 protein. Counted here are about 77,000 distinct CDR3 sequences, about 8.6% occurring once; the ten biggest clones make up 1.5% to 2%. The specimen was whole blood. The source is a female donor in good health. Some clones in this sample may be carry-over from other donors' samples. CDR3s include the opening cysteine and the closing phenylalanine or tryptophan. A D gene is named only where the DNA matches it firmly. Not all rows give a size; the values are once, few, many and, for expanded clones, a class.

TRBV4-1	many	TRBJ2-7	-	CASSQAWGGAEYEQYF	TGCGCCAGCAGCCAAGCCTGGGGGGGGGCCGAGTACGAGCAGTACTTC
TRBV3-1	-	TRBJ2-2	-	CASSRLPTGTGELFF	TGTGCCAGCAGCCGGCTACCCACAGGCACCGGGGAGCTGTTTTTT
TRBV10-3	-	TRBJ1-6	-	CAISEINRDNSPLHF	TGTGCCATCAGTGAGATTAACAGGGATAATTCACCCCTCCACTTT
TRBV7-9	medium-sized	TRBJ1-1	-	CASTTNTEAFF	TGTGCCAGCACCACGAACACTGAAGCTTTCTTT
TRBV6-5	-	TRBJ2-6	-	CASSHSEAGANVLTF	TGTGCCAGCAGTCACTCTGAGGCTGGGGCCAACGTCCTGACTTTC
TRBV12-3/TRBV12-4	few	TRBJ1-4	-	CASSRMGGEKLFF	TGTGCCAGCAGTCGTATGGGGGGTGAAAAACTGTTTTTT
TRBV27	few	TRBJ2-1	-	CASSPSLYNEQFF	TGTGCCAGCAGTCCCAGCCTTTACAATGAGCAGTTCTTC
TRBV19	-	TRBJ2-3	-	CASKRDIGGTDTQYF	TGTGCCAGTAAACGGGACATCGGAGGCACAGATACGCAGTATTTT
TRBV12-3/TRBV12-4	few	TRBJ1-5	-	CASSLPHPHRDDGGYSNQPQHF	TGTGCCAGCAGTTTACCTCATCCTCACAGGGACGATGGTGGGTATAGCAATCAGCCCCAGCATTTT
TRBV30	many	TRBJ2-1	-	CAWSVGRGLYNEQFF	TGTGCCTGGAGTGTAGGAAGGGGGTTATACAATGAGCAGTTCTTC
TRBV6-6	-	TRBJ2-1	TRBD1	CASSPWNTGTGGGIEQFF	TGTGCCAGCAGTCCCTGGAATACCGGGACAGGGGGAGGGATTGAGCAGTTCTTC
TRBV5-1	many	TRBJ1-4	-	CASSLGRVATNEKLFF	TGCGCCAGCAGCTTGGGCAGGGTGGCAACTAATGAAAAACTGTTTTTT
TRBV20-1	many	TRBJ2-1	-	CSALGSGYNEQFF	TGCAGTGCCTTGGGGTCGGGGTACAATGAGCAGTTCTTC
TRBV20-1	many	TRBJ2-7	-	CSAAGYSYEQYF	TGCAGTGCGGCCGGGTACTCCTACGAGCAGTACTTC
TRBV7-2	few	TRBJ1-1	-	CASSLIVGNTEAFF	TGTGCCAGCAGCTTAATAGTTGGGAACACTGAAGCTTTCTTT
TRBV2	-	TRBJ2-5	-	CASSAGAGTQYF	TGTGCCAGCAGTGCCGGGGCCGGGACCCAGTACTTC
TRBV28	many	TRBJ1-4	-	CASRSGGEEKLFF	TGTGCCAGCAGGTCGGGGGGCGAAGAAAAACTGTTTTTT
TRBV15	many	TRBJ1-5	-	CATSRDPAPDQPQHF	TGTGCCACCAGCAGAGATCCCGCGCCAGATCAGCCCCAGCATTTT
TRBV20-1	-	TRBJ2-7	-	CSARSGSGYEQYF	TGCAGTGCTAGGAGTGGGTCTGGCTACGAGCAGTACTTC
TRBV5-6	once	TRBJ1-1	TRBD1	CASSWDRYTEAFF	TGTGCCAGCAGCTGGGACAGATACACTGAAGCTTTCTTT
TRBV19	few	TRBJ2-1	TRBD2	CASSWTSGDNEQFF	TGTGCCAGTAGCTGGACTAGCGGAGACAATGAGCAGTTCTTC
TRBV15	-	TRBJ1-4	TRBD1	CATSRSGTGVEKLFF	TGTGCCACCAGCCGTTCCGGGACAGGGGTAGAAAAACTGTTTTTT
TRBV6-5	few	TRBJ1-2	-	CASSYSSGRDGYTF	TGTGCCAGCAGTTACTCGAGTGGCAGGGATGGCTACACCTTC
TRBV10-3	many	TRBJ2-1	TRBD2	CAISGTSGGTTGNEQFF	TGTGCCATCAGTGGGACTAGCGGGGGCACGACGGGGAATGAGCAGTTCTTC
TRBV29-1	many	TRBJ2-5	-	CSVVGEKETQYF	TGCAGCGTTGTCGGGGAAAAAGAGACCCAGTACTTC
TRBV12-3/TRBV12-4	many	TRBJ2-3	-	CASSTSGTAADTQYF	TGTGCCAGCAGTACATCCGGGACGGCGGCAGATACGCAGTATTTT